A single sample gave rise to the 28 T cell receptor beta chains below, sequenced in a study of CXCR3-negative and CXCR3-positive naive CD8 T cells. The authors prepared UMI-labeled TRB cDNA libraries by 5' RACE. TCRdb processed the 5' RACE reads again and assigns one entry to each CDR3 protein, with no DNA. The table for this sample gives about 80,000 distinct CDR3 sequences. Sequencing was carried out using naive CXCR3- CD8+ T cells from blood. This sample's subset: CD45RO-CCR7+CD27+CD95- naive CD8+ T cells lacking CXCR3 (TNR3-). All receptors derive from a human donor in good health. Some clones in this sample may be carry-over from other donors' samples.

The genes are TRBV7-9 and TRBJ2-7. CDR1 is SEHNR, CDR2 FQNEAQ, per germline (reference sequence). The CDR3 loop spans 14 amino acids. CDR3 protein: CASSPHHSAYEQYF.

The CDR3 sequence: CASSLAESGVRQFF. The chain recombines TRBV7-9 with TRBJ2-1; no DNA is available, so the TRBD1 call from TCRdb remains unchecked. The CDR3 is made up of 14 amino acids. Germline values: CDR1 SEHNR, CDR2 FQNEAQ (reference sequence).

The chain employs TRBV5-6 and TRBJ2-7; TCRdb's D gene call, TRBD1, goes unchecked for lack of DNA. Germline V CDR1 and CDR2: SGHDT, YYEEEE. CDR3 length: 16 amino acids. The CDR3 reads CASSMVGAYRLHEQYF.

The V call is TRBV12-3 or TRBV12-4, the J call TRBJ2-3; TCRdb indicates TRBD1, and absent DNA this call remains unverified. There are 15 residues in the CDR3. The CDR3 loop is CASTPRGGWGDTQYF.

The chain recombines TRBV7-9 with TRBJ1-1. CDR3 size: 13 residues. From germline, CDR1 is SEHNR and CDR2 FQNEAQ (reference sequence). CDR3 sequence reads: CASSAPSGVGAFF.

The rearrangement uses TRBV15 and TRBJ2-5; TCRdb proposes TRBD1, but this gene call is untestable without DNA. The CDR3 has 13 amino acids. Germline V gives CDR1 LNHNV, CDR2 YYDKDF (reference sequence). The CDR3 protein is CATGQHLQETQYF.

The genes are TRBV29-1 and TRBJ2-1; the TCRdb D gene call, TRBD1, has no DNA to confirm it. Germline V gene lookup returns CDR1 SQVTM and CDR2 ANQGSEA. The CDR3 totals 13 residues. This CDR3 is CSVHGGPLGEQFF.

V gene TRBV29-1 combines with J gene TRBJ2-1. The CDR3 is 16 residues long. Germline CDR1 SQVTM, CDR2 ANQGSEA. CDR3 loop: CSVEDPIVANDNEQFF.

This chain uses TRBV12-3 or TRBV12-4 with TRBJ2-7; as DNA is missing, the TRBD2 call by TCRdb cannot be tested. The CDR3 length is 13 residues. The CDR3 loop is CASSLGRPYEQYF.

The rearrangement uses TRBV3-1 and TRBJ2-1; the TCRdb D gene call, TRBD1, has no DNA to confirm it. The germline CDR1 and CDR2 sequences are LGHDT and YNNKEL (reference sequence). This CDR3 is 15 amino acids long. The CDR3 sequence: CASSQGTGVGNEQFF.

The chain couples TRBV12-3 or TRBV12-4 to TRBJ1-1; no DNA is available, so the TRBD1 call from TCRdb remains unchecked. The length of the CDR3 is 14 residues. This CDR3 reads CASSSETGSTEAFF.

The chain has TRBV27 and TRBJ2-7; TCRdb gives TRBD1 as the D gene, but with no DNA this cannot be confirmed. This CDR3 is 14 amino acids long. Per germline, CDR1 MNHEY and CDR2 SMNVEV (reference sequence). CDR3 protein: CASSSWDIPGEQYF.

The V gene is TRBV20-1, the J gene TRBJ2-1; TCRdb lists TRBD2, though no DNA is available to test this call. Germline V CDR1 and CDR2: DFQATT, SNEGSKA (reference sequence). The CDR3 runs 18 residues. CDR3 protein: CSARAFGMIAGPPNEQFF.

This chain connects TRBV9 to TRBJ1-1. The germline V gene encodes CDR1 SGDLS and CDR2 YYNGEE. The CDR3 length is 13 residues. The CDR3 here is CASSVAVNTEAFF.

CDR3 amino acids: CASSEALRTPNTEAFF. The chain recombines TRBV2 with TRBJ1-1. Per the germline V gene, CDR1 is SNHLY and CDR2 is FYNNEI. The CDR3 has 16 residues.

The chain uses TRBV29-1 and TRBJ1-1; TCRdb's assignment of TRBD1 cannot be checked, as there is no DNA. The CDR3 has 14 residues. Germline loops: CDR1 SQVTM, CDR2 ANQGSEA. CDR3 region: CSATDRALTTEAFF.

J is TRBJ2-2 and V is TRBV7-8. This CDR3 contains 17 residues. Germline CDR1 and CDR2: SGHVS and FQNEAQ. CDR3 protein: CASSFRALMLNTGELFF.

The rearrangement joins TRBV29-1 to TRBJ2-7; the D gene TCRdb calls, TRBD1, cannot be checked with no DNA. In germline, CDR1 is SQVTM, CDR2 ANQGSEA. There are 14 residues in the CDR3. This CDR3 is CSVEPTGTAYEQYF.

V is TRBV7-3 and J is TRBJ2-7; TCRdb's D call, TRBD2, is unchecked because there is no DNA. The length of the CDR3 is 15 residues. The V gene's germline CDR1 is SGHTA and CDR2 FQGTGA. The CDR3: CASSPGLAEFNEQYF.

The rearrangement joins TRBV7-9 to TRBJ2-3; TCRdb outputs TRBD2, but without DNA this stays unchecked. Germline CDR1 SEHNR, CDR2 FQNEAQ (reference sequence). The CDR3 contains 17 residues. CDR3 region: CASSPPTSGGNTDTQYF.

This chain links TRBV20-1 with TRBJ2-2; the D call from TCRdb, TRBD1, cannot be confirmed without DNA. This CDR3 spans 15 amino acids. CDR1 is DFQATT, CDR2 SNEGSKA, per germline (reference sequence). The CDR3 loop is CSATIRDKNTGELFF.

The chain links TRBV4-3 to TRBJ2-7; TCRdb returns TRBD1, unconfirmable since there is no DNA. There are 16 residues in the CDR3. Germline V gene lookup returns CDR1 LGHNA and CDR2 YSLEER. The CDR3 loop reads CASSQDGGQGAYEQYF.

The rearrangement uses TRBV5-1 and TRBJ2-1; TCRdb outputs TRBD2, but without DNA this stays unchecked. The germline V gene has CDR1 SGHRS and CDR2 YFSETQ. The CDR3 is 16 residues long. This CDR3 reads CASSTPTSGSNNEQFF.

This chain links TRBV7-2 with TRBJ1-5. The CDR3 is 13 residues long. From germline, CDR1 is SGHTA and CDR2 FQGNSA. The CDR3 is CASSLWNDQPQHF.

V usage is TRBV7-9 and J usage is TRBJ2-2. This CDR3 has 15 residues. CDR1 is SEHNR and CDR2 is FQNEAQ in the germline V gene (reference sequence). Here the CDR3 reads CASSYDADGTGELFF.

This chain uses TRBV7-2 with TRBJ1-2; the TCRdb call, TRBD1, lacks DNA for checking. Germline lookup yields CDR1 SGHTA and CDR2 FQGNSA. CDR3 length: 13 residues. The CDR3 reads CASSSQTDPGYTF.

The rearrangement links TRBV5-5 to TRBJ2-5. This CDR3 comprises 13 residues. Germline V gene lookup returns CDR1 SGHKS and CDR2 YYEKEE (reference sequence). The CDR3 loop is CASMTGPQETQYF. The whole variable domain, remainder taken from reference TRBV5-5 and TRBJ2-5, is DAGVTQSPTHLIKTRGQQVTLRCSPISGHKSVSWYQQVLGQGPQFIFQYYEKEERGRGNFPDRFSARQFPNYSSELNVNALLLGDSALYLCASMTGPQETQYFGPGTRLLVL.

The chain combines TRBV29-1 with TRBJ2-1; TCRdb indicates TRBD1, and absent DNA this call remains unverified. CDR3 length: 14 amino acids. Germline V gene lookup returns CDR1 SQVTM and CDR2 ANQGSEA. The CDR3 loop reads CSVDYGMGGNEQFF.